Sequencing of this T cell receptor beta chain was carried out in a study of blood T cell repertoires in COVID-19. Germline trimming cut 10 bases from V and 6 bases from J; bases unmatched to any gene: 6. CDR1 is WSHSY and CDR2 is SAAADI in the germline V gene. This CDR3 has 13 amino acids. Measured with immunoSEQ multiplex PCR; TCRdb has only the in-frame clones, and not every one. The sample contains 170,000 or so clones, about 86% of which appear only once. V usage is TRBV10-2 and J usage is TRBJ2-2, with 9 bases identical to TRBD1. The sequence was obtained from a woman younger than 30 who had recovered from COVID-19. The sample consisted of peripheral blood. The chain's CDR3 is CATLTGGAGELFF. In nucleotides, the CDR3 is TGCGCCACTTTGACAGGGGGGGCCGGGGAGCTGTTTTTT.